These T cell receptor beta chains were read from a single sample in a study of T cell responses to AZD1222 COVID-19 vaccine. Sequencing was performed with immunoSEQ multiplex PCR; in TCRdb, only in-frame clones are kept and a portion is missing. The sample yields about 150,000 clones, over 75% seen once. The specimen comprised peripheral blood, sampled on day 0 of AZD1222 vaccination. The receptors originated from an adult in good health. Each CDR3 is given with its conserved first and last residue. D genes are given only for firm matches. Not every row has a clone size; where given, it reads once, few, many or a size class.

NA,TRBV28,NA,TRBJ2-7,TGTGCCAGCAGTTTCCCGGGCGTCCAAGCTCCCGAGCAGTACTTC,CASSFPGVQAPEQYF
NA,TRBV11-2,TRBD2,TRBJ2-1,TGTGCCAGCAGCTTAAAGCCCCTAGCGGGAGGGATGGGTGAGCAGTTCTTC,CASSLKPLAGGMGEQFF
NA,TRBV2,TRBD2,TRBJ2-7,TGTGCCAGCAGTAGTCGAGCGGGGCTTTCCTACGAGCAGTACTTC,CASSSRAGLSYEQYF
NA,TRBV7-2,TRBD1,TRBJ1-1,TGTGCCAGCAGCTCAACTGACAGGGCTGAGGCGGCTTTCTTT,CASSSTDRAEAAFF
NA,TRBV5-8,NA,TRBJ1-2,TGTGCCAGCAGCTTTGTGGATGGCTACACCTTC,CASSFVDGYTF
NA,TRBV6-2/TRBV6-3,NA,TRBJ1-6,TGTGCCAGCAGTTCACCCGCGGGGACCTATAATTCACCCCTCCACTTT,CASSSPAGTYNSPLHF
NA,TRBV28,TRBD1,TRBJ1-2,TGTGCCAGCAGGAAAGGGACAGTCTATGGCTACACCTTC,CASRKGTVYGYTF
NA,TRBV9,TRBD1,TRBJ1-3,TGTGCCAGCAGCCCCCGTGGGGACAGAACTGGAAACACCATATATTTT,CASSPRGDRTGNTIYF
once,TRBV27,TRBD1,TRBJ2-7,TGTGCCAGCAGATTACAGGGGTCCCTCTACGAGCAGTACTTC,CASRLQGSLYEQYF
NA,TRBV15,NA,TRBJ1-5,TGTGCCACCAGCTACACCTTCATCCAGCCCCAGCATTTT,CATSYTFIQPQHF
NA,TRBV9,NA,TRBJ1-6,TGTGCCAGCAGCGTAGTGACAGAAAATTCACCCCTCCACTTT,CASSVVTENSPLHF
NA,TRBV2,NA,TRBJ2-3,TGTGCCAGCAGCAAAGGAGGGTCGAGCACAGATACGCAGTATTTT,CASSKGGSSTDTQYF
NA,TRBV6-5,NA,TRBJ2-2,TGTGCCAGCAAGATTCGGCGTGCCGGGGAGCTGTTTTTT,CASKIRRAGELFF
NA,TRBV12-5,NA,TRBJ2-1,TGTGCTAGTGGTTGGGGGGCGGAGCAGTTCTTC,CASGWGAEQFF
once,TRBV2,TRBD1,TRBJ2-7,TGTGCCAGCAGTGATATGGGGGACAGGGACTACGAGCAGTACTTC,CASSDMGDRDYEQYF
once,TRBV10-2,NA,TRBJ1-4,TGCGCCAGCGGGACCGGGACATCTTTCAAGAGGGAAAAACTGTTTTTT,CASGTGTSFKREKLFF
NA,TRBV27,TRBD2,TRBJ2-5,TGTGCCAGCAGTTTAGCGGGAGGATTAGAGACCCAGTACTTC,CASSLAGGLETQYF
NA,TRBV5-1,NA,TRBJ1-2,TGCGCCAGCAGCCTCGGAGCACTTGGTGGCTACACCTTC,CASSLGALGGYTF
NA,TRBV7-2,NA,TRBJ2-5,TGTGCCAGCAGCTTGCAGGGATTGAGTAAGGAGACCCAGTACTTC,CASSLQGLSKETQYF
NA,TRBV11-2,NA,TRBJ1-4,TGTGCCAGCAGCTTAGCCAGGGGAGGTAATGAAAAACTGTTTTTT,CASSLARGGNEKLFF